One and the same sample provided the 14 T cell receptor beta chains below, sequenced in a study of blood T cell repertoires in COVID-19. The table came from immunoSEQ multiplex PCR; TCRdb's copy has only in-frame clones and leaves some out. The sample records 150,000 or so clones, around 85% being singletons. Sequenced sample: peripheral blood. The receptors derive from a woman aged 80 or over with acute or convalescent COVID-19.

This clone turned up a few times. CDR3: CASSYIAGISGNTIYF. CDR3 nucleotides: TGTGCCAGCAGCTACATAGCGGGGATCTCTGGAAACACCATATATTTT. The chain is built from TRBV5-5 and TRBJ1-3; the D is unclear. V lost 3 bases and J lost 0, with 13 bases in between. The germline CDR1 and CDR2 sequences are SGHKS and YYEKEE (reference sequence). This CDR3 has 16 residues.

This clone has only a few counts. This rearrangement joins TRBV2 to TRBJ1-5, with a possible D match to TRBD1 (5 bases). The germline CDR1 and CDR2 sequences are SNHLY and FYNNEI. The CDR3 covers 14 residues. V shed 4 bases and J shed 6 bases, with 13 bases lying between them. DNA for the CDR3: TGTGCCAGCAGTGTAGTCAGGGAAGGTCAGCCCCAGCATTTT. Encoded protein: CASSVVREGQPQHF. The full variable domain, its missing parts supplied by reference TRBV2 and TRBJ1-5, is EPEVTQTPSHQVTQMGQEVILRCVPISNHLYFYWYRQILGQKVEFLVSFYNNEISEKSEIFDDQFSVERPDGSNFTLKIRSTKLEDSAMYFCASSVVREGQPQHFGDGTRLSIL.

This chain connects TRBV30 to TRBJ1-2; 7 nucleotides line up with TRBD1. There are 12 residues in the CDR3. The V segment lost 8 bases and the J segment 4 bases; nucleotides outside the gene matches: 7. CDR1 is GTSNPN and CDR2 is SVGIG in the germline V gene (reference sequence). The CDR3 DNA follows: TGTGCCGGTTCAGGGGGGAGCTATGGCTACACCTTC. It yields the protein CAGSGGSYGYTF. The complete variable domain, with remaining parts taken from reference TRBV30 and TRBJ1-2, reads SQTIHQWPATLVQPVGSPLSLECTVEGTSNPNLYWYRQAAGRGLQLLFYSVGIGQISSEVPQNLSASRPQDRQFILSSKKLLLSDSGFYLCAGSGGSYGYTFGSGTRLTVV.

The CDR3 sequence is CASSFLYANQPQHF. The CDR3 DNA is TGTGCCAGCAGCTTTCTATACGCCAATCAGCCCCAGCATTTT. The J gene is TRBJ1-5, the V gene TRBV7-2; D is unresolved. The CDR3 spans 14 residues. From germline, CDR1 is SGHTA and CDR2 FQGNSA. Trimming removed 3 bases from V and 3 bases from J, with 9 bases in between.

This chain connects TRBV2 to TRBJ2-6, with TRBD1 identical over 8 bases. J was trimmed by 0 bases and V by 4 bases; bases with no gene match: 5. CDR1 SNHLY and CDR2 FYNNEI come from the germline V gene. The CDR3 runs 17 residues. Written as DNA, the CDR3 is TGTGCCAGCAGTGGGGACAGGATTAACTCTGGGGCCAACGTCCTGACTTTC. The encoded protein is CASSGDRINSGANVLTF.

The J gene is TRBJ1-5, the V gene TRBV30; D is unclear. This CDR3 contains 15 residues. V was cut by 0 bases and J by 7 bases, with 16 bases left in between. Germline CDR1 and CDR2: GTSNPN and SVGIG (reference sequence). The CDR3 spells CAWSVDSGSRQPQHF. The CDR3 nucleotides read TGTGCCTGGAGTGTAGATTCCGGGTCTCGGCAGCCCCAGCATTTT.

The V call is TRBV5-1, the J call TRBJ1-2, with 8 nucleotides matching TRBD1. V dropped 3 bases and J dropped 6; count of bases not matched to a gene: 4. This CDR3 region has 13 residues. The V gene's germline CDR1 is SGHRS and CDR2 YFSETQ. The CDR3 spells CASSSQGENGYTF. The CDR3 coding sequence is TGCGCCAGCAGCTCACAGGGGGAGAATGGCTACACCTTC.

In nucleotides, the CDR3 is TGTGCCAGCAGCTTCGTTCAGGGCAACACTGAAGCTTTCTTT. Protein sequence: CASSFVQGNTEAFF. The genes are TRBV7-9 and TRBJ1-1, with a tentative D call TRBD1 (5 bases). Germline lookup yields CDR1 SEHNR and CDR2 FQNEAQ (reference sequence). Trimming took off 3 bases at V and 2 bases at J, with 10 bases between the two ends. CDR3 length equals 14 residues. The whole variable domain, filled in from reference TRBV7-9 and TRBJ1-1, reads DTGVSQNPRHKITKRGQNVTFRCDPISEHNRLYWYRQTLGQGPEFLTYFQNEAQLEKSRLLSDRFSAERPKGSFSTLEIQRTEQGDSAMYLCASSFVQGNTEAFFGQGTRLTVV.

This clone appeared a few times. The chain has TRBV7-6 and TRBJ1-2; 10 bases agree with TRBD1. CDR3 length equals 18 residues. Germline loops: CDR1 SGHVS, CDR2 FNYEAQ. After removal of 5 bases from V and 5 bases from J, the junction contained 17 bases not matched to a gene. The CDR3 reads CASSPRRGTGEGVYGYTF. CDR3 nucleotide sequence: TGTGCCAGCAGCCCTCGCCGCGGGACAGGGGAAGGGGTTTATGGCTACACCTTC.

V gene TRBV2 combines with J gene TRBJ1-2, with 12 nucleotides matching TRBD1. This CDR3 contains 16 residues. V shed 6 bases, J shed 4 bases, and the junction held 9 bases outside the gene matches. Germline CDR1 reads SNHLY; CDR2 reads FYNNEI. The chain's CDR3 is CASSGAGTGGSYGYTF. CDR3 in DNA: TGTGCCAGCAGCGGAGCCGGGACAGGGGGCAGCTATGGCTACACCTTC.

CDR3: CASSQSYEQGAWGYTF. The CDR3, as DNA: TGTGCCAGCAGCCAATCCTATGAACAGGGGGCTTGGGGCTACACCTTC. The chain couples TRBV3-1 (or the pseudogene TRBV3-2) to TRBJ1-2; the match to TRBD1 covers 9 bases. The CDR3 has 16 amino acids. V lost 2 bases to trimming and J lost 8 bases; unmatched junction nucleotides: 12. Germline-derived CDR1 and CDR2 are LGHDT and YNNKEL (reference sequence).

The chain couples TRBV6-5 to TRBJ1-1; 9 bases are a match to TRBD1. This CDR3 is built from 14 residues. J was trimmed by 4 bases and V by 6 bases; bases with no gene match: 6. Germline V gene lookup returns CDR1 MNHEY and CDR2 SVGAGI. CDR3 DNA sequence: TGTGCCAGCAGAGTGGGGACAGGGCTCACTGAAGCTTTCTTT. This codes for CASRVGTGLTEAFF.

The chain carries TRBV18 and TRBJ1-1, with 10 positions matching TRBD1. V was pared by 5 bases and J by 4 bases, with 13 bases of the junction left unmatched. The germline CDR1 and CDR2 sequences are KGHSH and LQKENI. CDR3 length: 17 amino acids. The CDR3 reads CASSSDRQGASGTEAFF. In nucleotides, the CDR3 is TGTGCCAGCTCATCTGACCGACAGGGGGCGAGTGGCACTGAAGCTTTCTTT.

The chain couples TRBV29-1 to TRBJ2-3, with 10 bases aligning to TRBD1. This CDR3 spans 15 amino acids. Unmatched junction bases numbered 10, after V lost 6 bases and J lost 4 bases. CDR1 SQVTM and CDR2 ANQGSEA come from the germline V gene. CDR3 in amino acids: CSVLQTGGFSDTQYF. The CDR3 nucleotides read TGCAGCGTCCTACAGACAGGGGGCTTTTCAGATACGCAGTATTTT.